A selection of T cell receptor beta chains follows, all from one sample in a study of T cell responses to AZD1222 COVID-19 vaccine. Sequencing used immunoSEQ multiplex PCR; TCRdb keeps in-frame clones, though not all of them. The table lists some 200,000 clones, more than 80% of them singletons. Specimen: peripheral blood, collected 28 days after the second dose of the MenACWY control vaccine. The receptors originated from an adult who received the MenACWY meningococcal vaccine as a control. The CDR3 runs from the conserved cysteine through the conserved F or W. The order of the fields is D gene, V gene, J gene, CDR3 length, CDR3 DNA, CDR3 protein. D genes are given only for firm matches.

TRBD2	TRBV11-1	TRBJ2-1	15	TGTGCCAGCAGCTATCTAGCGGGAGGCCGCGGTGAGCAGTTCTTC	CASSYLAGGRGEQFF
TRBD2	TRBV4-2	TRBJ2-3	16	TGTGCCAGCAGCCAGATAGCGGGAGGAGAGACAGATACGCAGTATTTT	CASSQIAGGETDTQYF
-	TRBV7-3	TRBJ2-1	11	TGTGCCAGCAGCTTAGGGTCTGAGCAGTTCTTC	CASSLGSEQFF
TRBD1	TRBV2	TRBJ1-2	15	TGTGCCAGCACCCTAGGGACAGGGGTGAACTATGGCTACACCTTC	CASTLGTGVNYGYTF
TRBD2	TRBV27	TRBJ2-1	15	TGTGCCAGCAGTCCCGGGACTAGCGGGAGGGCCGGGCAGTTCTTC	CASSPGTSGRAGQFF
-	TRBV19	TRBJ2-1	15	TGTGCCAGTAGTATAGTCGGGGTTCGCTACAATGAGCAGTTCTTC	CASSIVGVRYNEQFF
-	TRBV10-3	TRBJ1-1	13	TGTGCCATCAGTGAGGCAGGGGACACTGAAGCTTTCTTT	CAISEAGDTEAFF
-	TRBV28	TRBJ1-5	12	TGTGCCAGCAACGGGCCGGGCCAGCCCCAGCATTTT	CASNGPGQPQHF
-	TRBV30	TRBJ1-1	11	TGTGCCTGGAGTGTTCTAACTGAAGCTTTCTTT	CAWSVLTEAFF
TRBD1	TRBV6-6	TRBJ1-4	14	TGTGCCAGCAGTTGGGGACAGGGCCATGAAAAACTGTTTTTT	CASSWGQGHEKLFF
-	TRBV19	TRBJ1-5	15	TGTGCCAGTAGCCAGCAATGGACAGTTAATCAGCCCCAGCATTTT	CASSQQWTVNQPQHF